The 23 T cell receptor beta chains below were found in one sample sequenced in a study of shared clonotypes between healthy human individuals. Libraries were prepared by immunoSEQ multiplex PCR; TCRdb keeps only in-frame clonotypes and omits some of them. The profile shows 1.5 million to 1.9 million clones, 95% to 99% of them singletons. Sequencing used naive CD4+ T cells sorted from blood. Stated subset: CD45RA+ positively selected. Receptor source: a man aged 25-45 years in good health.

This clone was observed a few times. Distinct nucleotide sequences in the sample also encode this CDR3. Written as DNA, the CDR3 is TGTGCCAGCAGCTCGAACACCGGGGAGCTGTTTTTT. Protein sequence: CASSSNTGELFF. The rearrangement links TRBV6-6 to TRBJ2-2; D is undetermined. The germline gives CDR1 MNHNY, CDR2 SVGAGI (reference sequence). Deletions cut 6 bases from V and 0 bases from J, with 2 bases between. The CDR3 spans 12 residues.

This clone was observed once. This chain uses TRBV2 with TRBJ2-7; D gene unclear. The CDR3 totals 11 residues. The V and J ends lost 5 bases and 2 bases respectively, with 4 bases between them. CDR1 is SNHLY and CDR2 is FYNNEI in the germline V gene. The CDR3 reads CASSFTYEQYF. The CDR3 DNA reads TGTGCCAGCAGTTTTACCTACGAGCAGTACTTC.

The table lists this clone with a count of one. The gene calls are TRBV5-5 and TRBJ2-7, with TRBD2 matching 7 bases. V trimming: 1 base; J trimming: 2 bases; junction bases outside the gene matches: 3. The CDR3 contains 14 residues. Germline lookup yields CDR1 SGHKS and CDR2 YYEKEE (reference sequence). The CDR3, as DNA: TGTGCCAGCAGCTTGCGAGCGGGACCCTACGAGCAGTACTTC. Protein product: CASSLRAGPYEQYF.

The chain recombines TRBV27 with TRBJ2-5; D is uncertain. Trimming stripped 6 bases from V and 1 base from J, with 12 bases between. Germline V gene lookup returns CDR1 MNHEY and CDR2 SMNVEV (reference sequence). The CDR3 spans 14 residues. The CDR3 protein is CASSQQSTQETQYF. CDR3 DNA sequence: TGTGCCAGCAGCCAACAATCAACCCAAGAGACCCAGTACTTC.

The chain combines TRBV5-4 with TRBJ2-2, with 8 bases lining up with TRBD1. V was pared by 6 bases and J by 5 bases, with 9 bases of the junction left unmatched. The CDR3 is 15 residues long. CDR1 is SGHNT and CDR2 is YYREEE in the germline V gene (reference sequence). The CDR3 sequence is CASNPQGALTGELFF. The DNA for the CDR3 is TGTGCCAGCAACCCGCAGGGGGCGCTTACCGGGGAGCTGTTTTTT.

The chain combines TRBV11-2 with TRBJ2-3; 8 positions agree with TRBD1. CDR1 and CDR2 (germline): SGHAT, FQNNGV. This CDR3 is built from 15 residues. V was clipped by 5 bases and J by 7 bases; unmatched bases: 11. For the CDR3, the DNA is TGTGCCAGCAGCAAACAGGGGGGTGCACACCATACGCAGTATTTT. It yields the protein CASSKQGGAHHTQYF.

CDR3 amino acids: CASSNYNEQFF. As DNA, the CDR3 is TGTGCCAGCAGCAACTACAATGAGCAGTTCTTC. The J gene is TRBJ2-1, the V gene TRBV5-5; D unclear. The CDR3 extends over 11 amino acids. The ends were cut back, 4 bases at V and 3 bases at J, with 2 bases in the middle. Germline V gene lookup returns CDR1 SGHKS and CDR2 YYEKEE (reference sequence).

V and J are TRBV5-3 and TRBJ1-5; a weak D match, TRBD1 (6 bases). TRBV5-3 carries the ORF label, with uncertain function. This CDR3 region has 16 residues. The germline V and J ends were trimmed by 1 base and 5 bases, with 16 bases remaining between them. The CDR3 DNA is TGTGCCAGAAGCTTGACCAAACAGGGCTCTGATCAGCCCCAGCATTTT. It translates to CARSLTKQGSDQPQHF.

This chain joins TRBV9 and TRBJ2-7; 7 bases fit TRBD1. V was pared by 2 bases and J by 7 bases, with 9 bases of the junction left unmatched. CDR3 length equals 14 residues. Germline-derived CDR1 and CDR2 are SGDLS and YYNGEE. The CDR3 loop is CASSVTGYAVEQYF. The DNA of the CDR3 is TGTGCCAGCAGCGTGACAGGGTACGCCGTTGAGCAGTACTTC.

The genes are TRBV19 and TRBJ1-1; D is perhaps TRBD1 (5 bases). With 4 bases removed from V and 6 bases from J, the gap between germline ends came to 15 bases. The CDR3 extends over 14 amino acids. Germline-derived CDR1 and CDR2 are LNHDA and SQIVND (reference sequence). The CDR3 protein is CASSKNVGGPEAFF. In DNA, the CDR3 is TGTGCCAGTAGTAAAAACGTCGGGGGTCCTGAAGCTTTCTTT.

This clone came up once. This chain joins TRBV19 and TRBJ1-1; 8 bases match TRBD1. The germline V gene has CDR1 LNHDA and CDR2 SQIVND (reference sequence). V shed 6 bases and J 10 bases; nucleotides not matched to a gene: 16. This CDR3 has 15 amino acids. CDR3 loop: CASSRIQGDRNGAFF. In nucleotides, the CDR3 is TGTGCCAGTAGCAGGATACAGGGGGATCGGAATGGAGCTTTCTTT.

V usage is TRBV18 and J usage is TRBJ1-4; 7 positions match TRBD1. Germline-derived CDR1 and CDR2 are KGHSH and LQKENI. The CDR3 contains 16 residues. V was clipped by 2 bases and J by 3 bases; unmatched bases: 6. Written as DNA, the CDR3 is TGTGCCAGCTCACCATTGCCGGGACAGCCTAATGAAAAACTGTTTTTT. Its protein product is CASSPLPGQPNEKLFF.

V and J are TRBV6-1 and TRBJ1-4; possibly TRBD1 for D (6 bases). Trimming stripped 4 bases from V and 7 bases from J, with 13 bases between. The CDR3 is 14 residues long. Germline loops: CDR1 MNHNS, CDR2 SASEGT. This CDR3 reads CASSGGGGFEKLFF. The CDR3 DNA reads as TGTGCCAGCAGTGGAGGGGGTGGTTTTGAAAAACTGTTTTTT.

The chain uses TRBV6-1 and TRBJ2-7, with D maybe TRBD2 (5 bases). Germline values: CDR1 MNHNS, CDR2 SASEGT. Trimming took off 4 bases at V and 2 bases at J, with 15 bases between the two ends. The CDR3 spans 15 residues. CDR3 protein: CASSAPTRAPYEQYF. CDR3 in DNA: TGTGCCAGCAGTGCCCCGACGAGGGCGCCCTACGAGCAGTACTTC.

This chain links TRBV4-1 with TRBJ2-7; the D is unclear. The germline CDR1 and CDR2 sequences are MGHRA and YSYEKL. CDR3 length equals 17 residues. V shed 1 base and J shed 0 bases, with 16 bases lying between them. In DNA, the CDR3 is TGCGCCAGCAGCCAAGTTTACCGTGGGCCGAACTCCTACGAGCAGTACTTC. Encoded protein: CASSQVYRGPNSYEQYF.

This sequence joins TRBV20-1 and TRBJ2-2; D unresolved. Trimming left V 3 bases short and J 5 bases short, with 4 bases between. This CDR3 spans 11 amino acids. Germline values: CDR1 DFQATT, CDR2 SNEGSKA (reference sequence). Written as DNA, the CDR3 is TGCAGTGCTAGGTTTACCGGGGAGCTGTTTTTT. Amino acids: CSARFTGELFF.

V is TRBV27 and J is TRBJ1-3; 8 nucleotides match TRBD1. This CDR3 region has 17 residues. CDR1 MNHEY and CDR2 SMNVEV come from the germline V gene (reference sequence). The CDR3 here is CTGRDRYPRDSGNTIYF. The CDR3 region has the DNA TGTACTGGAAGGGACAGGTACCCCCGGGACTCTGGAAACACCATATATTTT.

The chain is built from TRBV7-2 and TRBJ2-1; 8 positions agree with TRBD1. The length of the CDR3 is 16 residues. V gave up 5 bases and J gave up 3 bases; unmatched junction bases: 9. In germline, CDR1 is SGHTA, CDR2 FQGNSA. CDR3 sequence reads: CASSENYRGFYNEQFF. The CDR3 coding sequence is TGTGCCAGCAGCGAAAACTACAGGGGGTTCTACAATGAGCAGTTCTTC.

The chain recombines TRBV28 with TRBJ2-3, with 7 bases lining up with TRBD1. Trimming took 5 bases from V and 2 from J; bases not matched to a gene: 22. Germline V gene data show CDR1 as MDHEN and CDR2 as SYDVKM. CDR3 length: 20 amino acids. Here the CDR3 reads CASSQQRGIGGQILTDTQYF. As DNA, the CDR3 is TGTGCCAGCAGTCAACAACGGGGAATAGGGGGACAGATTCTCACAGATACGCAGTATTTT.

Here the CDR3 DNA reads TGTGCCAGCAGTTTAACGGACAGGGAAATCTATGGCTACACCTTC. Amino acids: CASSLTDREIYGYTF. V is TRBV28 and J is TRBJ1-2; 8 nucleotides align to TRBD1. Germline lookup yields CDR1 MDHEN and CDR2 SYDVKM. After removal of 2 bases from V and 4 bases from J, the junction contained 6 bases not matched to a gene. The CDR3 length is 15 residues.

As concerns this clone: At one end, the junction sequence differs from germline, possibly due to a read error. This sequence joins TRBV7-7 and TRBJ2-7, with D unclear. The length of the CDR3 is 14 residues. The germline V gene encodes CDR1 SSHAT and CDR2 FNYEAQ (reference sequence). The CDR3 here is CASSPGPGAYEQYF. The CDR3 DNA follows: TGTGCTAGCAGCCCAGGTCCAGGAGCCTACGAGCAGTACTTC. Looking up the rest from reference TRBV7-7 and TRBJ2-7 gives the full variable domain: GAGVSQSPRYKVTKRGQDVTLRCDPISSHATLYWYQQALGQGPEFLTYFNYEAQPDKSGLPSDRFSAERPEGSISTLTIQRTEQRDSAMYRCASSPGPGAYEQYFGPGTRLTVT.

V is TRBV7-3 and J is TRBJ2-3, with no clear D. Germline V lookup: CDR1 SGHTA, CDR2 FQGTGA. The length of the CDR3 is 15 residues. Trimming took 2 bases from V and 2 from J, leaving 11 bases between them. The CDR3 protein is CASSLQSVNTDTQYF. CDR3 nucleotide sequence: TGTGCCAGCAGCTTACAATCGGTCAACACAGATACGCAGTATTTT.

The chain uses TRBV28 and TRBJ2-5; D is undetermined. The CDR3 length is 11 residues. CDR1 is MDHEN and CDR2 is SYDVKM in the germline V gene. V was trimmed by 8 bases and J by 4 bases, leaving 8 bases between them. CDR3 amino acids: CASAGRETQYF. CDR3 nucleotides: TGTGCCAGCGCCGGACGAGAGACCCAGTACTTC.